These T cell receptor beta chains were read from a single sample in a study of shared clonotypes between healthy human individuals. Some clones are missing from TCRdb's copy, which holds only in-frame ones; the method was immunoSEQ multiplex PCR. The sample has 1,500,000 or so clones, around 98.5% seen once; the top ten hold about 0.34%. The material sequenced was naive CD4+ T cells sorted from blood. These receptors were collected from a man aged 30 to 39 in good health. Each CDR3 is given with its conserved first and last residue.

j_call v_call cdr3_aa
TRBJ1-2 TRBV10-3 CAISESGLNNYGYTF
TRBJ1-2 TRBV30 CAWSVRKLSQNTF
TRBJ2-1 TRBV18 CASSLRGSSGRTFYNEQFF
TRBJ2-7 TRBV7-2 CASSSYAAGQGAYEQYF
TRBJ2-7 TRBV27 CASSLLAGASWEQYF
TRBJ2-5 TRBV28 CASSLGTGGMETQYF
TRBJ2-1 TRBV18 CASSPWSSGANDEQFF
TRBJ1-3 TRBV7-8 CASSLAGSMTSGNTIYF
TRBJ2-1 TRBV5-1 CASSFPPGGSYNEQFF
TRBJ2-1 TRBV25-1 CASSGGAGLASYNEQFF
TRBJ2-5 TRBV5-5 CASSLAGAETQYF
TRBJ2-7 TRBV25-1 CVGSGLAGGPWYYYEQYF
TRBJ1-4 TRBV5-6 CASSMTGTGVEKLFF
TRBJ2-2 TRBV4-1 CASSPSASGPRDTGELFF
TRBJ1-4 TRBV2 CASSKWTGGGEKLFF
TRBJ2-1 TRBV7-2 CASSLVVSVGGEQFF
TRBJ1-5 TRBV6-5 CASSRLTGGRQPQHF
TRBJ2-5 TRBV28 CASSSLGGGRETQYF
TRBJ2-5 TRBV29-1 CSVAQGQETQYF
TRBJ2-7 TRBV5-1 CASSVGLAGTYEQYF
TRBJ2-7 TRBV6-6 CASSSMDLSSYEQYF
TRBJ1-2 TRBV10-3 CAISLDTRNYGYTF
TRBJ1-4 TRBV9 CASSVVGATNEKLFF
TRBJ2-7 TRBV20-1 CSARGQYEQYF
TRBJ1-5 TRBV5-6 CASSYTANQPQHF
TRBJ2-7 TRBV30 CAWSVIDYEQYF
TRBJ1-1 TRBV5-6 CASSLAKERNTEAFF
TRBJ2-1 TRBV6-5 CASSPGRLNEQFF
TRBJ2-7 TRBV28 CASSLGGLRPYEQYF
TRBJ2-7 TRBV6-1 CASNTGTSAYEQYF
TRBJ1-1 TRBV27 CASTSSRRANTEAFF
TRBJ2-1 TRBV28 CASSSLNHQFF
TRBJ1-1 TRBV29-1 CSSMGGLNTEAFF
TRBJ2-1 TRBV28 CASSLSWSSYNEQFF
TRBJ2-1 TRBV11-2 CASSPSPMSVNEQFF
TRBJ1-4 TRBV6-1 CASSNRASNEKLFF